Each of the 2 T cell receptor beta chains below was sequenced from the same sample in a study of T cells in Graves' hyperthyroidism and ophthalmopathy. RNA transcripts served as the template for amplifying TCR beta CDR3 regions. First-round RT-PCR with HTBI primers amplified the TCR CDR3 region. MiXCR, applied by TCRdb to the multiplex PCR reads, yields one record per CDR3 protein. Among around 690,000 distinct CDR3 sequences listed, about 18% were seen once. The sample taken for sequencing was blood. These receptors came from a man aged 45-65 years with Graves' hyperthyroidism.

The chain joins TRBV5-1 to TRBJ1-2; tentative D call: TRBD1 (5 bases). Germline CDR1 reads SGHRS; CDR2 reads YFSETQ. V gave up 4 bases and J gave up 2 bases, with 9 bases separating them. This CDR3 comprises 13 residues. The CDR3 nucleotides are TGCGCCAGCAGCACGGACATAAACTATGGCTACACCTTC. Protein product: CASSTDINYGYTF. Variable domain in full (rest from reference TRBV5-1 and TRBJ1-2): KAGVTQTPRYLIKTRGQQVTLSCSPISGHRSVSWYQQTPGQGLQFLFEYFSETQRNKGNFPGRFSGRQFSNSRSEMNVSTLELGDSALYLCASSTDINYGYTFGSGTRLTVV.

The V gene is TRBV5-1, the J gene TRBJ2-7; D remains ambiguous. V was cut by 4 bases and J by 1 base, with 12 bases left in between. Germline V gene data show CDR1 as SGHRS and CDR2 as YFSETQ. This CDR3 spans 14 amino acids. The CDR3 bases are TGCGCCAGCAGCGCTGGCCTTAGGTCCTACGAGCAGTACTTC. As protein: CASSAGLRSYEQYF.